A single count supports the clone carrying this T cell receptor (beta chain). Assay: immunoSEQ multiplex PCR; the TCRdb copy retains only in-frame clones and omits some. The table shows about 74,000 clones, with about 86% occurring only once. From germline, CDR1 is DFQATT and CDR2 SNEGSKA (reference sequence). Trimming left V 5 bases short and J 8 bases short, with 10 bases between. The CDR3 totals 11 residues. The data were taken from a study of OX40 agonist ivuxolimab in advanced cancers. As for the study in general: Partial responses occurred in three patients (one hepatocellular carcinoma, two cutaneous melanoma).

This receptor was taken from an adult with an advanced solid tumor such as melanoma, head and neck, liver or kidney cancer. The chain has TRBV20-1 and TRBJ1-3, with D unclear. The sample in question was CD4+ or CD8+ T cells sorted from blood, obtained in a trial of the OX40 agonist ivuxolimab. In nucleotides, the CDR3 is TGCAGTGCTCAGGACGACCACACCATATATTTT. This gives the protein CSAQDDHTIYF.